This T cell receptor beta chain was documented in a study of blood T cells in healthy people across ages (dated by TCRdb to the mid-2010s). Turning to the overall study: In model experiments, template switching captured roughly one uniquely barcoded TCR beta cDNA molecule for every two T cells. Using deep sequencing normalized with unique cDNA molecular identifiers, the study measured how TCR beta repertoire diversity changes with age. The donors were divided into four age groups: young (average around 16 years), middle-aged (approximately 41), aged (approximately 62) and long-lived (about 79). To avoid experimental bias, donors of different ages were randomly spread across the sequencing lanes. Using the same blood draw, the study looked at two additional independent replicas of 1 million unique cDNA reads for two donors, one aged 18 to 30 and the other aged 80 or older. General study outcomes and caveats: The percentage of naive T cells measured by flow cytometry correlated strongly with observed TCR beta diversity. Estimates of total diversity from one million sequenced T cells were regarded as lower bounds and underestimates. Conclusive comparison of naive and antigen-experienced compartments was prevented by the profiling of bulk unsorted PBMCs. Observed TCR beta diversity per million T cells fell roughly linearly with age, and a significant reduction was already apparent by age about 36. Compared with the aged group, more naive CD4+ T cells, fewer expanded clones and increased TCR diversity were shown by the long-lived group, suggesting age selection. Donor CMV infection status was unknown, potentially confounding age-related changes in expanded clonotypes.

Its CDR3 holds 18 amino acids, cysteine through phenylalanine. Only CDR3 DNA remains: 54 bases, in frame from the first base. V loses 7 bases of germline sequence and J loses 3 bases, and the interval between the two ends is 22 bases. Via the germline V gene, CDR1 is SGHTA and CDR2 FQGNSA. In the case of this clonotype: This receptor's antigen is unknown. No base qualities exist here, and no much larger clone lies one base off it.

The library was prepared using 5' RACE. The sequencer listed for this sample is Illumina HiSeq 2500. A second about 7 to 11 cycle PCR used a sample-barcoded 5' primer and a J-beta primer mix. Each TCR beta cDNA molecule received a unique molecular identifier from a template-switch 5' adaptor carrying 12 random nucleotides. Each sample yielded at least 3 million CDR3-containing paired-end reads. All of the RNA was converted into first-strand cDNA using the Mint cDNA synthesis kit, with a TRBC-specific oligonucleotide serving as the primer. Following uracil-DNA glycosylase treatment, all cDNA underwent a first 18-cycle PCR with the universal primers M1SS and BC2_uni_R. The authors' analysis ran thus. For normalization, 1 million high-quality reads were randomly selected from each sample, with every read carrying a distinct molecular identifier. Instead of being binned into consensus sequences, reads that shared molecular identifiers were thrown out. MiTCR, run with a Q25 quality threshold and the strictest error-elimination algorithm, handled CDR3 identification, clonotype clustering and error correction. A nonparametric unseen species model with Euler transformation was used to estimate lower-bound total TCR beta diversity. Clones were called with MiXCR by TCRdb after fastp trimmed the public reads at Q25, and only in-frame beta chains were retained. Duplicate CDR3 protein sequences are folded into a single record with the most common DNA and genes. TCRdb, rather than the study authors, made the V and J calls. For this sample the table gives hundreds of thousands of distinct CDR3 sequences, of which 58% were detected only once. Approximately 23% of the sample comes from the top ten.

The donors were around 39 Caucasian individuals from Russia, aged about 6 to 95 years, who were systemically healthy. Around 9.8 milliliters of peripheral blood were collected from each donor into EDTA-treated Vacutainer tubes. Ficoll-Paque density-gradient centrifugation was used to isolate PBMCs, with at least 6.5 million per sample. Total RNA, at least 6 micrograms per sample, was extracted from PBMCs with Trizol reagent. Naive CD45RAhigh/CD27high T cell percentages were measured by flow cytometry on a PBMC aliquot from every donor. The specimen was blood. The sequence links TRBV7-2 to TRBJ1-6; TRBD1 is perhaps the D gene, given 5 matching bases. This TCR was recovered from a man aged 25-45 years in good health. The CDR3 corresponds to CASTERFSGTNYNSPLHF. The DNA is as follows: TGTGCCAGCACCGAAAGATTTTCCGGGACGAACTATAATTCACCCCTCCACTTT.